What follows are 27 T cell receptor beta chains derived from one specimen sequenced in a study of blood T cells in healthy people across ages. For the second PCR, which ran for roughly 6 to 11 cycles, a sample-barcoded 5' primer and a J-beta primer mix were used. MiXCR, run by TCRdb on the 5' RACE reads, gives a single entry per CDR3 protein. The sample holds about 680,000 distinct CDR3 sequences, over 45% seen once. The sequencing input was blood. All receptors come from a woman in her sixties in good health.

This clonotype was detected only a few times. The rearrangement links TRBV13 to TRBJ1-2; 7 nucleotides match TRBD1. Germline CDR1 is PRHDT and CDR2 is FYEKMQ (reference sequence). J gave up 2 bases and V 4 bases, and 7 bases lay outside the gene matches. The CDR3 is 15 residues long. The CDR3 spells CASSYTSQGNYGYTF. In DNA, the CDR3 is TGTGCCAGCAGCTACACTTCACAGGGGAACTATGGCTACACCTTC.

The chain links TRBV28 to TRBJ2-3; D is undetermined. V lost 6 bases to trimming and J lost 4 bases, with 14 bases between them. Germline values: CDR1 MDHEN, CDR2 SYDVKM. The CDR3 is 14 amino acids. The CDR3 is CASRSLRQADTQYF. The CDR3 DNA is TGTGCCAGCAGAAGCCTCAGGCAGGCAGATACGCAGTATTTT.

The CDR3 DNA is TGTGCCAGCAGCCGCCAGGCGGGAAGCACAGATACGCAGTATTTT. Translated: CASSRQAGSTDTQYF. V and J are TRBV7-2 and TRBJ2-3; possible D gene TRBD2, 6 bases. There are 15 residues in the CDR3. The V gene's germline CDR1 is SGHTA and CDR2 FQGNSA. The V and J ends lost 5 bases and 0 bases respectively, with 12 bases between them.

CDR3 nucleotides: TGTGCCAGCACCCCTGCGGCGGATTCCTACGAGCAGTTCTTC. Amino acid sequence: CASTPAADSYEQFF. The V gene is TRBV7-2, the J gene TRBJ2-1; D gene ambiguous. The CDR3 runs to 14 residues. The germline V and J ends were trimmed by 7 bases and 10 bases, with 20 bases remaining between them. Germline-derived CDR1 and CDR2 are SGHTA and FQGNSA.

The CDR3 protein is CASRLARAGSQETQYF. The CDR3 DNA reads as TGTGCCAGCAGATTAGCCAGGGCAGGTTCACAAGAGACCCAGTACTTC. The chain employs TRBV6-1 and TRBJ2-5; possibly TRBD1 for D (5 bases). The CDR3 covers 16 residues. The V end lost 6 bases, the J end lost 2 bases, and 19 bases lay between the germline ends. The germline V gene has CDR1 MNHNS and CDR2 SASEGT.

The CDR3 sequence is CASSVMAGGEQYF. CDR3 coding DNA: TGTGCCAGCAGCGTAATGGCAGGGGGCGAGCAGTACTTC. The chain employs TRBV9 and TRBJ2-7; 7 positions agree with TRBD1. V lost 1 base to trimming and J lost 6 bases; unmatched junction nucleotides: 4. The CDR3 covers 13 residues. The germline gives CDR1 SGDLS, CDR2 YYNGEE. Together with reference TRBV9 and TRBJ2-7, the CDR3 gives the full variable domain: DSGVTQTPKHLITATGQRVTLRCSPRSGDLSVYWYQQSLDQGLQFLIQYYNGEERAKGNILERFSAQQFPDLHSELNLSSLELGDSALYFCASSVMAGGEQYFGPGTRLTVT.

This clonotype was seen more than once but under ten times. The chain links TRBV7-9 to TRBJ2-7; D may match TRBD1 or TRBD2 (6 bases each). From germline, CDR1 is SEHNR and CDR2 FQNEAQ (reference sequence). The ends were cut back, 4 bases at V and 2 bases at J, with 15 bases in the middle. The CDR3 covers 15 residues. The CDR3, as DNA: TGTGCCAGCAGCTACGATGCGGGGACACCCTACGAGCAGTACTTC. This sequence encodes CASSYDAGTPYEQYF.

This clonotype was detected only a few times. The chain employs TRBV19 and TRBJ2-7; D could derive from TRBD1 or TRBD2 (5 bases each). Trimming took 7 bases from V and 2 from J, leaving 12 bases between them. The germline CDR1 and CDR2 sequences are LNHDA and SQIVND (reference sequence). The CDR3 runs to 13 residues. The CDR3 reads CASTGTQAYEQYF. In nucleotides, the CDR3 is TGTGCCAGTACCGGGACGCAGGCCTACGAGCAGTACTTC.

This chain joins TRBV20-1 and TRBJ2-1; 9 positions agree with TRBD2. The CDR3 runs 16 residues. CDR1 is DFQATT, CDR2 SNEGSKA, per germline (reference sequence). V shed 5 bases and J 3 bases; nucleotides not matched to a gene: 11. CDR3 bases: TGCAGTGCTCAACCGGGACTAGCTCTTGACTACAATGAGCAGTTCTTC. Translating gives CSAQPGLALDYNEQFF.

The DNA of the CDR3 is TGCGCCAGCAGCTTGGTGGGGCAGGGCGGCGGTGGCTACACCTTC. It yields the protein CASSLVGQGGGGYTF. The chain is built from TRBV5-1 and TRBJ1-2; perhaps TRBD1 as D (5 bases). The V gene lost 0 bases and the J gene lost 7 bases, with 16 bases spanning the gap. The CDR3 has 15 amino acids. Per the germline V gene, CDR1 is SGHRS and CDR2 is YFSETQ. The full variable domain, with the rest looked up from reference TRBV5-1 and TRBJ1-2, is KAGVTQTPRYLIKTRGQQVTLSCSPISGHRSVSWYQQTPGQGLQFLFEYFSETQRNKGNFPGRFSGRQFSNSRSEMNVSTLELGDSALYLCASSLVGQGGGGYTFGSGTRLTVV.

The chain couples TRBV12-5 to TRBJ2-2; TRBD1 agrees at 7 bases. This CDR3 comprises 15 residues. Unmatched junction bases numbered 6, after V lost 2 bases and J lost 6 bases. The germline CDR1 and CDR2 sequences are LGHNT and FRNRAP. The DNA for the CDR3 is TGTGCTAGTGGTTTGATTACCCAGGGGGCCGGGGAGCTGTTTTTT. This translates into CASGLITQGAGELFF. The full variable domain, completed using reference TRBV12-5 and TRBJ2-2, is DARVTQTPRHKVTEMGQEVTMRCQPILGHNTVFWYRQTMMQGLELLAYFRNRAPLDDSGMPKDRFSAEMPDATLATLKIQPSEPRDSAVYFCASGLITQGAGELFFGEGSRLTVL.

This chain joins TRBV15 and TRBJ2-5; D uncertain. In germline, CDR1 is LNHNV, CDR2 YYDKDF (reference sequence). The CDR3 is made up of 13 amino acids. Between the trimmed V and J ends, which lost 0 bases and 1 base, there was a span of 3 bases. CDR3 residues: CATSRDPQETQYF. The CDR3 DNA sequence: TGTGCCACCAGCAGAGATCCCCAAGAGACCCAGTACTTC.

In nucleotides, the CDR3 is TGTGCCAGCAGCTTAAGATCGGGAGTCTCCTCCTACGAGCAGTACTTC. It codes for CASSLRSGVSSYEQYF. J is TRBJ2-7 and V is TRBV7-2; tentative D call: TRBD2 (6 bases). The CDR3 consists of 16 residues. V lost 2 bases to trimming and J lost 0 bases, with 14 bases between them. In germline, CDR1 is SGHTA, CDR2 FQGNSA.

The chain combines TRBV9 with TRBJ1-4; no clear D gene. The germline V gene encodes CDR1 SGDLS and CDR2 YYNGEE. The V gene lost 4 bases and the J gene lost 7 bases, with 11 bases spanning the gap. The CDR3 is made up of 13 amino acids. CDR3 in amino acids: CASSPTLGEKLFF. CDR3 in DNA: TGTGCCAGCAGCCCAACTCTGGGTGAAAAACTGTTTTTT.

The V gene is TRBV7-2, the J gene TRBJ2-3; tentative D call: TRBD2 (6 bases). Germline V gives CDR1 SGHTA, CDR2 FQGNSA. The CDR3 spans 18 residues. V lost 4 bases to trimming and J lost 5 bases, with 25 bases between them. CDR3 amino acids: CASSSLIVFREMEDTQYF. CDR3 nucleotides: TGTGCCAGCAGCTCCCTTATCGTTTTCCGGGAGATGGAAGATACGCAGTATTTT.

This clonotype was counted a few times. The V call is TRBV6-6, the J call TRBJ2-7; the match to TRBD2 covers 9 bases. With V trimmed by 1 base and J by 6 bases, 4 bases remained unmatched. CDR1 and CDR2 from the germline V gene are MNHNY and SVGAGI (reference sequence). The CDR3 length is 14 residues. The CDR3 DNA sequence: TGTGCCAGCAGTTACTTAGCGGGAGCCTCCGAGCAGTACTTC. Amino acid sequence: CASSYLAGASEQYF.

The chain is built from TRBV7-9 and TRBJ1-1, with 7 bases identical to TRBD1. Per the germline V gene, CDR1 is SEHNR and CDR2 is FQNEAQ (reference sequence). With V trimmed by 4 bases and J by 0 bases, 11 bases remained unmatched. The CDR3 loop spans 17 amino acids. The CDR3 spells CASSSPGQPHVNTEAFF. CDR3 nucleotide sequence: TGTGCCAGCAGCTCACCGGGACAGCCCCACGTGAACACTGAAGCTTTCTTT.

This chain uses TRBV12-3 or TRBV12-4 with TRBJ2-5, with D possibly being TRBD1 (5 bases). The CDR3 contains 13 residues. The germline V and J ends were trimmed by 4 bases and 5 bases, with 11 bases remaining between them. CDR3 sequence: CASSSLSGETQYF. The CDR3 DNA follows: TGTGCCAGCAGTTCCCTATCAGGGGAGACCCAGTACTTC.

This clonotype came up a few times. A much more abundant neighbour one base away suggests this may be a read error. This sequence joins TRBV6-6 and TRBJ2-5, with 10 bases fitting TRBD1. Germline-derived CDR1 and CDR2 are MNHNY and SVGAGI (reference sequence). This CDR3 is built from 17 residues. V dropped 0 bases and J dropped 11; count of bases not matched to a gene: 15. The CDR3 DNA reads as TGTGCCAGCAGTTACTCGTTCCCGGGACAGGGGTCGGATGAGCAGTACTTC. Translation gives CASSYSFPGQGSDEQYF.

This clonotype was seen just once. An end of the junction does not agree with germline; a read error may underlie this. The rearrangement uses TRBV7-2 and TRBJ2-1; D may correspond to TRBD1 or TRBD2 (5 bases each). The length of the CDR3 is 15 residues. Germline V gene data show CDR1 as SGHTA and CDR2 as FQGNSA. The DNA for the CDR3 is TGTGCCAGCAGCCCCTCCCGGGGCACAAACAATGAGCAATTCTTC. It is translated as CASSPSRGTNNEQFF.

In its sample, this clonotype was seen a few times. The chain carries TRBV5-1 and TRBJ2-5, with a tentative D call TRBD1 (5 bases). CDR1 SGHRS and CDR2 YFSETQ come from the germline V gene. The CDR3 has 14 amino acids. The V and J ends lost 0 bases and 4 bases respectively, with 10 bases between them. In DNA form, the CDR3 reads TGCGCCAGCAGCTTGGGACAGCTCAGAGAGACCCAGTACTTC. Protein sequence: CASSLGQLRETQYF.

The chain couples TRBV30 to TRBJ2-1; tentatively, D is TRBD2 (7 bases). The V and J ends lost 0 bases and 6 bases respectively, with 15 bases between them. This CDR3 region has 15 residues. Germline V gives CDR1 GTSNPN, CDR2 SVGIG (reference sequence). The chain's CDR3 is CAWSVRRGGGNEQFF. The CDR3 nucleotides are TGTGCCTGGAGTGTACGAAGGGGAGGGGGCAATGAGCAGTTCTTC.

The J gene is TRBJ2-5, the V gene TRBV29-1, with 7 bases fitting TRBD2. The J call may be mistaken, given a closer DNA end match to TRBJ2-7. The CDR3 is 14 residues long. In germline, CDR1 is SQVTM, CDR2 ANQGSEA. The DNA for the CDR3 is TGCAGCGTTGCTGCGGGGGATATAGGAAGCGAGCAGTACTTC. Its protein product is CSVAAGDIGSEQYF.

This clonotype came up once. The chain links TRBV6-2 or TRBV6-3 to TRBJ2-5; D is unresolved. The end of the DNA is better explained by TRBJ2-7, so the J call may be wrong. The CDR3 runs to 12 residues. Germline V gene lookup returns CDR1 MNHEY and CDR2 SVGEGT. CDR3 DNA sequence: TGTGCCAGCAGTGACTGGGCCTACGAGCAGTACTTC. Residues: CASSDWAYEQYF.

The CDR3 spells CASSEVGATNEKLFF. CDR3 sequence (DNA): TGTGCCAGCAGTGAAGTCGGTGCAACTAATGAAAAACTGTTTTTT. The chain employs TRBV6-1 and TRBJ1-4; D is unclear. The CDR3 consists of 15 residues. The V end lost 1 base, the J end lost 0 bases, and 6 bases lay between the germline ends. Germline V lookup: CDR1 MNHNS, CDR2 SASEGT.

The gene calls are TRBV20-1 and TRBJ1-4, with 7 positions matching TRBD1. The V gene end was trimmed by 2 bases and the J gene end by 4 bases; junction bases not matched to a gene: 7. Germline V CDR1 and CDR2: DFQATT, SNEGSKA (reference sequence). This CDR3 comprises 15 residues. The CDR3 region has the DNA TGCAGTGCTAGACCCGGGACAGTCCATAATGAAAAACTGTTTTTT. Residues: CSARPGTVHNEKLFF.

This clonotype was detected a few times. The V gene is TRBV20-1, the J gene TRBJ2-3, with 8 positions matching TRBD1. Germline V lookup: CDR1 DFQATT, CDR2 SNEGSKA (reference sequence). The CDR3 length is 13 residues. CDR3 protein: CSARQGSTDTQYF. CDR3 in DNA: TGCAGCGCGAGACAGGGGAGCACAGATACGCAGTATTTT.